Ten or more counts support the clone carrying this TCR beta chain. TCR beta CDR3 region amplification was performed from RNA transcripts. A first-round RT-PCR of the TCR CDR3 used the HTBI primer set. From the multiplex PCR reads, TCRdb called clonotypes with MiXCR, one entry per CDR3 protein. The sample holds over 500,000 distinct CDR3 sequences, roughly 18% seen once. This CDR3 spans 15 amino acids. CDR1 is MNHNS and CDR2 is SASEGT in the germline V gene. Losses at the gene ends were 2 bases for V and 4 bases for J; bases not matched to a gene: 3. The data derive from a study of T cells in Graves' hyperthyroidism and ophthalmopathy.

The rearrangement links TRBV6-1 to TRBJ1-2; 11 positions match TRBD1. The receptor was derived from a woman younger than 30 with Graves' ophthalmopathy. The sequenced sample consisted of blood. This chain's CDR3 is CASSETGTGGYGYTF. In DNA form, the CDR3 reads TGTGCCAGCAGTGAAACCGGGACAGGGGGCTATGGCTACACCTTC.